This TCR beta chain was sequenced for a study of T cell responses to AZD1222 COVID-19 vaccine. General observations from the study: Dominant at 160-218 and 743-854, vaccine-associated CD4 TCRs also spanned spike.

The data were produced by immunoSEQ multiplex PCR, yet TCRdb's version contains in-frame clones alone and is incomplete. This table holds 65,000 to 95,000 clones, more than 75% found once. Trimming took off 1 base at V and 1 base at J, with 4 bases between the two ends. This CDR3 has 12 residues. Per the germline V gene, CDR1 is SQVTM and CDR2 is ANQGSEA. Concerning this clone: What it binds is unknown.

Sequencing was performed on peripheral blood, taken on day 0 of AZD1222 vaccination. The chain carries TRBV29-1 and TRBJ1-1; D is undetermined. The sequence came from an adult in good health. The CDR3 DNA follows: TGCAGCGTTGAAGGGGGGAACACTGAAGCTTTCTTT. Translating it yields CSVEGGNTEAFF.